Reported below is one T cell receptor beta chain. This CDR3 region has 16 residues. Germline CDR1 is SEHNR and CDR2 is FQNEAQ (reference sequence). The J segment lost 6 bases and the V segment lost 4 bases, leaving 11 bases of the junction unmatched. The data were obtained in a study of blood T cell repertoires in COVID-19. Here immunoSEQ multiplex PCR was the method, and the copy in TCRdb shows in-frame clones only, minus some. The repertoire holds about 82,000 clones, with around four fifths as singletons. Sequenced sample: peripheral blood. This clonotype was sampled from a man at least 80 years old with active or convalescent COVID-19. The chain combines TRBV7-9 with TRBJ1-4, with 7 positions matching TRBD1. The CDR3 bases are TGTGCCAGCAGCTCCGGCACACAGGGGAATTATGAAAAACTGTTTTTT. Amino acids: CASSSGTQGNYEKLFF.